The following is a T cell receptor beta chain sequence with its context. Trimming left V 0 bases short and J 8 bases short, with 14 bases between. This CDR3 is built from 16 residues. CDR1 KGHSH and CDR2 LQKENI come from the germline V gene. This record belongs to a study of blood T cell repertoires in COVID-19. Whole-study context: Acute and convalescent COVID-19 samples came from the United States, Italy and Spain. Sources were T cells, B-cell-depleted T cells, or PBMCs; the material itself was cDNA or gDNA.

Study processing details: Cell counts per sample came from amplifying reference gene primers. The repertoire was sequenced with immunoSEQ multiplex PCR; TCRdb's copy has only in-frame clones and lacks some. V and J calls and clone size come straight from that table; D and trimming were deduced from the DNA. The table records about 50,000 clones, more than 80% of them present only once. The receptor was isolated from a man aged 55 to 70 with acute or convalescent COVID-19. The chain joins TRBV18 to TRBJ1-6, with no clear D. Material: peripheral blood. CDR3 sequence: CASSPPMVGRDSPLHF. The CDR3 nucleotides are TGTGCCAGCTCACCACCGATGGTGGGGAGGGATTCACCCCTCCACTTT. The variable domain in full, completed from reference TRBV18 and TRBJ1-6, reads NAGVMQNPRHLVRRRGQEARLRCSPMKGHSHVYWYRQLPEEGLKFMVYLQKENIIDESGMPKERFSAEFPKEGPSILRIQQVVRGDSAAYFCASSPPMVGRDSPLHFGNGTRLTVT.